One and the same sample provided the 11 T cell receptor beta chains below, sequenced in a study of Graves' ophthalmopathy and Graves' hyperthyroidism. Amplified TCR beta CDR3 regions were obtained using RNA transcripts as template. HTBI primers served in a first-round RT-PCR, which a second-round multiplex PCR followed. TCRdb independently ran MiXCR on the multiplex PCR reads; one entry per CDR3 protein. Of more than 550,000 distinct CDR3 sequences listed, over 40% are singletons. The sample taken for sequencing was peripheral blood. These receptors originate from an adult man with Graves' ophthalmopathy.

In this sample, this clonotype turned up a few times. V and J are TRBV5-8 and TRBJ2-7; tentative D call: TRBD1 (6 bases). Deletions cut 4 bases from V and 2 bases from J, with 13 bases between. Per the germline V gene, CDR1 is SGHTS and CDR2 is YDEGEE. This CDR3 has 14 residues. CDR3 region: CASSQGRSTYEQYF. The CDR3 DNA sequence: TGTGCCAGCAGCCAGGGGCGAAGTACCTACGAGCAGTACTTC.

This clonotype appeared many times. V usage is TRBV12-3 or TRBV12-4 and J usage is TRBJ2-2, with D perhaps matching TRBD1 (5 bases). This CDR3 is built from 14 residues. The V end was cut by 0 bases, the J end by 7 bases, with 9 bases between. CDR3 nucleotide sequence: TGTGCCAGCAGTTTAGCGCTTAGGGGCGGGGAGCTGTTTTTT. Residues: CASSLALRGGELFF.

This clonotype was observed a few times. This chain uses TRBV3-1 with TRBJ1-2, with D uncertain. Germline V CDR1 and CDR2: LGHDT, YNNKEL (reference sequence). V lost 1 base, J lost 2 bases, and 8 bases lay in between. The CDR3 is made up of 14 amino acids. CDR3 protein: CASSQGVINYGYTF. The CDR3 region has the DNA TGTGCCAGCAGCCAAGGAGTCATAAACTATGGCTACACCTTC.

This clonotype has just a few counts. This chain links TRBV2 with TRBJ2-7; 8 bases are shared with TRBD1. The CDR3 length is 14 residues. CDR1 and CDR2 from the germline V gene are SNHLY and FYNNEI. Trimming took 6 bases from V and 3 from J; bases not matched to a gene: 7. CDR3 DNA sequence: TGTGCCAGCAGACCGGGGACAGGTCTCTACGAGCAGTACTTC. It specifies CASRPGTGLYEQYF.

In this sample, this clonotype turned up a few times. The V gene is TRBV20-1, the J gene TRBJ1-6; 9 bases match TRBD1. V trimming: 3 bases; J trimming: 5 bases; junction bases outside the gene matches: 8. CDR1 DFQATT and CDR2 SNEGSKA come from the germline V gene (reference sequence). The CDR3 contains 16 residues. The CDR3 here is CSASLQGALDNSPLHF. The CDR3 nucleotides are TGCAGTGCTAGTTTACAGGGGGCGCTTGATAATTCACCCCTCCACTTT.

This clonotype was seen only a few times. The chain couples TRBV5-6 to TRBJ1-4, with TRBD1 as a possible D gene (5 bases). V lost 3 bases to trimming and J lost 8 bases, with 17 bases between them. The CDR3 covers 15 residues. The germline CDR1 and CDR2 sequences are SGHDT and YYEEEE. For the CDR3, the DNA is TGTGCCAGCAGCTCGCAGGGTTTAGGAGGCGAAAAACTGTTTTTT. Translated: CASSSQGLGGEKLFF.

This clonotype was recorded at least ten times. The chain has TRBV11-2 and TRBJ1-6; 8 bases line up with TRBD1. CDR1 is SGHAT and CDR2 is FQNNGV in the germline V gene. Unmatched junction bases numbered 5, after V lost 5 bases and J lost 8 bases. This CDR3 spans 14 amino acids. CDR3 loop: CASSPDRGYSPLHF. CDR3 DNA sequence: TGTGCCAGCAGCCCTGACAGGGGATATTCACCCCTCCACTTT. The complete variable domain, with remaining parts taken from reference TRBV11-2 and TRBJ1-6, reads EAGVAQSPRYKIIEKRQSVAFWCNPISGHATLYWYQQILGQGPKLLIQFQNNGVVDDSQLPKDRFSAERLKGVDSTLKIQPAKLEDSAVYLCASSPDRGYSPLHFGNGTRLTVT.

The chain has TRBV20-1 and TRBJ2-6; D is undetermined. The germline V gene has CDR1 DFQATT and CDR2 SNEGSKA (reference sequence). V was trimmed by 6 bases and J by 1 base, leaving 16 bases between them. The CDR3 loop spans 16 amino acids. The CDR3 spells CSASSYGGSGANVLTF. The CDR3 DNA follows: TGCAGTGCCAGCAGTTACGGCGGATCTGGGGCCAACGTCCTGACTTTC.

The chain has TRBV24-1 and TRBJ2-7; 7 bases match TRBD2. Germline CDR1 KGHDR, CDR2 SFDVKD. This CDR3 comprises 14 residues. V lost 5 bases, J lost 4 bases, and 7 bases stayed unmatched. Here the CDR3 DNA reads TGTGCCACCAGTGCTAGATTGCGGGAGTACGAGCAGTACTTC. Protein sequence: CATSARLREYEQYF.

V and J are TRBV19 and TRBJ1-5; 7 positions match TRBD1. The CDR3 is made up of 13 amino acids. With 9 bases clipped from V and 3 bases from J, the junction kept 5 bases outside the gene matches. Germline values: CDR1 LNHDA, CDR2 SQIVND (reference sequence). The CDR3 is CASWGQSNQPQHF. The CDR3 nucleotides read TGTGCCAGCTGGGGACAGTCCAATCAGCCCCAGCATTTT.

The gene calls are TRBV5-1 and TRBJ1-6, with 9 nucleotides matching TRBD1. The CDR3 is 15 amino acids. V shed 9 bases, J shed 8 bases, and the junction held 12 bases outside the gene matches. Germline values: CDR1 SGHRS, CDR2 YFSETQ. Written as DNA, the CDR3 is TGCGCCACCTCCGAGATGGGACAGGGTCATTCACCCCTCCACTTT. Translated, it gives CATSEMGQGHSPLHF.